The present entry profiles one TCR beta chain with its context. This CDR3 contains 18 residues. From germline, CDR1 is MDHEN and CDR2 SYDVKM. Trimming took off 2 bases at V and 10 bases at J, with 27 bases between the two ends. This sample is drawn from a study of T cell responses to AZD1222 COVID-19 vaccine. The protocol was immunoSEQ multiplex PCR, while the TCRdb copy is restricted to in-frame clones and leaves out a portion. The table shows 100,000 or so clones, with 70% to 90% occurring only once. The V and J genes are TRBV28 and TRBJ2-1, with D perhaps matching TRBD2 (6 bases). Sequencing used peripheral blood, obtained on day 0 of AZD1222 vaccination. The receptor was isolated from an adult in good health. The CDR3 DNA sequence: TGTGCCAGCAGTTTAGCCCCTTGGCAGCCGGGAGATACGTGGGAGCAGTTCTTC. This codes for CASSLAPWQPGDTWEQFF. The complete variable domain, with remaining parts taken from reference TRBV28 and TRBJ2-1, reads DVKVTQSSRYLVKRTGEKVFLECVQDMDHENMFWYRQDPGLGLRLIYFSYDVKMKEKGDIPEGYSVSREKKERFSLILESASTNQTSMYLCASSLAPWQPGDTWEQFFGPGTRLTVL.